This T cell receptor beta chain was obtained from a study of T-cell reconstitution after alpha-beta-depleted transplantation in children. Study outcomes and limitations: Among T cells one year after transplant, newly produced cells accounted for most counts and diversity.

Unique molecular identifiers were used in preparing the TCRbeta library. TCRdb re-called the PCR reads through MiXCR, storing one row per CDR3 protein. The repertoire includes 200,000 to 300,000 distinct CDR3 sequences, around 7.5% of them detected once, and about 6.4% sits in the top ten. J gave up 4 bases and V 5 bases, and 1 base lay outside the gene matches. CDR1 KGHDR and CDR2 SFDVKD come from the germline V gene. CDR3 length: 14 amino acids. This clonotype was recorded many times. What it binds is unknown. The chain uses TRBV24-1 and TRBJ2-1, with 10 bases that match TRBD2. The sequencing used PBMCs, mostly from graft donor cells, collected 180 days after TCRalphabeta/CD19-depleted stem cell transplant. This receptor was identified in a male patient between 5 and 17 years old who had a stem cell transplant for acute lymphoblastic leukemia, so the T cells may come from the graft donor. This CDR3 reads CATSAAGGYNEQFF. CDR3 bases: TGTGCCACCAGTGCAGCGGGAGGGTACAATGAGCAGTTCTTC.